The present T cell receptor (beta chain) was sequenced within a study of blood T cell repertoires in COVID-19 (dated by TCRdb to about 2020). As for the study more broadly: Samples covering the acute and convalescent phases of COVID-19 were provided by collaborators in the United States, Italy and Spain. The prospective study material was composed of cDNA or gDNA derived from T cells, B-cell-depleted T cells, or PBMCs. The dataset comprised deeply sampled blood TCRbeta repertoires from subjects exposed to, actively infected with, or recovered from COVID-19. A freely available public database, intended as a resource for researchers studying the immune response to SARS-CoV-2, is where the repertoires were released. The samples were drawn from the first 160 participants of the ongoing ImmuneRACE study and from about 1,200 subjects provided by 6 global collaborators. A de-identified subject ID, COVID-19 status, age in years and sex were almost always included in the sample metadata. Where HLA class I and class II types were available, the types were taken from metadata supplied by the sample provider, not from assay-based typing. Summary of the overall study and its limitations: The amount of clinical and demographic metadata varied by source and participant and was provided uncurated.

This clone was picked up one time. Its target antigen remains unknown. No much larger clone is present one base from it, and per-base qualities are unavailable. V gives up 6 bases and J gives up 6 bases, and the segment between their germline ends measures 14 bases. The CDR3 numbers 13 residues from cysteine through phenylalanine. The kept DNA is CDR3 alone, 39 bases in frame from the first base. TCRbeta CDR3 regions were amplified from genomic DNA using the immunoSEQ Assay, a bias-controlled multiplex PCR. The study's processing was this. Within the assay, amplification of reference gene primers was used to estimate how many nucleated cells each sample contained. To quantify the absolute abundance of each unique TCRbeta CDR3 rearrangement, sequence reads were collapsed and filtered. For each sample, productive Simpson clonality was calculated by taking the square root of Simpson's diversity index across productive rearrangements. As stored in TCRdb, this immuneACCESS dataset retains in-frame rearrangements with V and J assigned. A fraction of the clones does not appear; measured against another copy, unresolved V genes explain less than half of the discrepancy, and the remainder lacks a known reason. D and trimming were read from the DNA, whereas the V and J calls and clone size are those reported in that table. Within this sample are 200,000 to 300,000 clones, with about 87% of them counted one time only. The ten top clones hold approximately 2.8% of the sample.

Enrolling through a virtual design, the prospective study's participants ranged in age from roughly 18 to 95 years and lived across some 22 United States geographic areas. In the prospective study, participants were assigned to cohorts based on the clinical history participants reported in a screening survey and a study questionnaire. In the prospective study, whole blood, serum and a nasopharyngeal or oropharyngeal swab were collected from each participant by mobile phlebotomists. Additional blood draws and questionnaires over an approximately two-month period could optionally be provided by prospective study participants. Blood samples from the prospective study were shipped frozen or at room temperature prior to DNA extraction.

The V gene is TRBV12-3 or TRBV12-4 and the J gene is TRBJ1-1, with the D gene too uncertain to name. Sequenced: PBMCs or T cells enriched from blood (not recorded which). This TCR came from a woman aged 25 to 39 with acute COVID-19. The DNA is TGTGCCAGCAGCTTTCAGGCCACGGCTGAAGCTTTCTTT. The translation is CASSFQATAEAFF.